This TCR beta chain was retrieved from a study of CD4 and CD8 cells across lung adenocarcinoma regions. For this clonotype: Since a much larger clone is just one base distant, this may be a read error.

Using its own MiXCR run on the PCR reads, TCRdb lists one record per CDR3 protein. The data hold around 19,000 distinct CDR3 sequences, with less than 70% observed a single time. Germline V gene sequence: CDR1 LGHDT, CDR2 YNNKEL (reference sequence). Trimming stripped 1 base from V and 10 bases from J, with 26 bases between. This CDR3 spans 18 amino acids. Source material: CD8+ T cells from the center of a lung tumor. This clonotype was obtained from a female donor with lung adenocarcinoma. The CD4 and CD8 labels of this study may be unreliable. The chain joins TRBV3-1 to TRBJ2-1, with D possibly being TRBD1 (7 bases). In DNA form, the CDR3 reads TGTGCCAGCAGCCAAGGGAAAGGGGGCGTAACACGCGGGGAGGAGCAGTTCTTC. Its protein product is CASSQGKGGVTRGEEQFF.